This entry lists 21 T cell receptor beta chains sequenced from one sample in a study of persistence of HIV-infected CD4 T cells. This was the immunoSEQ version 4 assay in survey mode. Sequencing was performed with immunoSEQ multiplex PCR; in TCRdb, only in-frame clones are kept and a portion is missing. The data contain about 40,000 clones, about four fifths of them singletons. What these receptors recognize is not known. An overlapping HIV-1 Gag peptide pool stimulated these cells at 0.85 to 1 ug/peptide/mL. Memory cells lacking CD40L and CD69 with high CD45RO were sorted. The sample consisted of CD4+ T cells sorted from PBMCs after roughly 20-hour stimulation, taken from a patient who received antiretroviral therapy. These receptors were obtained from an adult man with HIV who was CMV-seropositive.

The table lists this clone with a few counts. CDR3 sequence reads: CASAGNTEAFF. CDR3 DNA: TGTGCCAGCGCAGGTAACACTGAAGCTTTCTTT. The V and J genes are TRBV3-1 (or the pseudogene TRBV3-2) and TRBJ1-1, with D unclear. This CDR3 comprises 11 residues. V was clipped by 8 bases and J by 2 bases, with 6 bases between them. Looked up from germline, CDR1 is LGHDT and CDR2 is YNNKEL (reference sequence).

The gene calls are TRBV9 and TRBJ2-5, with D possibly being TRBD2 (6 bases). The CDR3 sequence is 17 residues long. The V end was cut by 1 base, the J end by 5 bases, with 21 bases between. Germline CDR1 and CDR2: SGDLS and YYNGEE. The CDR3 DNA reads as TGTGCCAGCAGCGTAAAGCCCCTCGGTGGGGGAGGCGAGACCCAGTACTTC. Amino acid sequence: CASSVKPLGGGGETQYF.

CDR3 amino acids: CASSWDSSSGGYTF. The CDR3 DNA follows: TGTGCCAGTAGTTGGGACAGCTCATCGGGTGGCTACACCTTC. This chain uses TRBV19 with TRBJ1-2; 7 bases map to TRBD1. This CDR3 region has 14 residues. In germline, CDR1 is LNHDA, CDR2 SQIVND (reference sequence). V lost 5 bases, J lost 7 bases, and 10 bases stayed unmatched.

The gene calls are TRBV20-1 and TRBJ1-2; D is ambiguous. CDR3 length: 10 amino acids. Germline values: CDR1 DFQATT, CDR2 SNEGSKA (reference sequence). Trimming pared 5 bases from V and 2 bases from J, leaving 3 bases between. The CDR3 region has the DNA TGCAGTGCTTCAAACTATGGCTACACCTTC. Translating gives CSASNYGYTF.

This clone occurred once. The chain joins TRBV10-3 to TRBJ2-2; D is unresolved. This CDR3 comprises 14 residues. The germline gives CDR1 ENHRY, CDR2 SYGVKD. Trimming left V 7 bases short and J 2 bases short, with 11 bases between. CDR3 sequence reads: CAIKRTSNTGELFF. The CDR3 DNA is TGTGCCATCAAACGGACGTCCAACACCGGGGAGCTGTTTTTT.

This chain links TRBV19 with TRBJ1-5; tentatively, D is TRBD1 (5 bases). Germline V gives CDR1 LNHDA, CDR2 SQIVND (reference sequence). The CDR3 length is 14 residues. V was clipped by 1 base and J by 4 bases, with 8 bases between them. The CDR3 DNA follows: TGTGCCAGTAGTATAGGGGGCGAAAATCAGCCCCAGCATTTT. This codes for CASSIGGENQPQHF.

The gene calls are TRBV30 and TRBJ2-2; D might be TRBD1 (6 bases). Germline CDR1 reads GTSNPN; CDR2 reads SVGIG (reference sequence). Trimming shortened V by 2 bases and J by 1 base, and 11 bases separated the two germline ends. The CDR3 spans 15 residues. The CDR3 sequence is CAWSTGFGNTGELFF. The CDR3 nucleotides read TGTGCCTGGAGTACAGGGTTCGGGAACACCGGGGAGCTGTTTTTT.

This chain uses TRBV11-3 with TRBJ1-5; no reliable D call. Trimming removed 5 bases at V and 2 bases at J, with 19 bases between. CDR1 SGHNT and CDR2 YENEEA come from the germline V gene. The CDR3 is 17 residues long. The CDR3 DNA reads as TGTGCCAGCAGCCAAGCGGGTATCCCCAGGCGCAATCAGCCCCAGCATTTT. Protein sequence: CASSQAGIPRRNQPQHF.

The gene calls are TRBV5-1 and TRBJ2-1; D unclear. The germline V and J ends were trimmed by 4 bases and 11 bases, with 16 bases remaining between them. The CDR3 sequence is 13 residues long. Germline V gene lookup returns CDR1 SGHRS and CDR2 YFSETQ. The CDR3: CASSGPTQVQQFF. The CDR3 DNA reads as TGCGCCAGCAGCGGGCCGACTCAAGTACAGCAGTTCTTC.

The chain joins TRBV14 to TRBJ2-3; D ambiguous. This CDR3 contains 13 residues. Deletions cut 3 bases from V and 4 bases from J, with 8 bases between. Germline-derived CDR1 and CDR2 are SGHDN and FVKESK. The CDR3 reads CASSHRSSDTQYF. The CDR3 DNA sequence: TGTGCCAGCAGCCACAGATCTTCAGATACGCAGTATTTT.

The chain uses TRBV30 and TRBJ1-3; D is undetermined. Germline V gene sequence: CDR1 GTSNPN, CDR2 SVGIG (reference sequence). Trimming removed 2 bases at V and 2 bases at J, with 16 bases between. This CDR3 comprises 16 residues. As DNA, the CDR3 is TGTGCCTGGAGTCTATTGGGGAGCCTTACTGGAAACACCATATATTTT. Protein product: CAWSLLGSLTGNTIYF.

This clone was recorded once. The chain combines TRBV30 with TRBJ2-7; 7 bases map to TRBD1. The V segment lost 3 bases and the J segment 5 bases; nucleotides outside the gene matches: 4. The CDR3 is 12 residues long. CDR1 is GTSNPN and CDR2 is SVGIG in the germline V gene (reference sequence). This CDR3 reads CAWSSQGDEQYF. DNA of the CDR3: TGTGCCTGGAGCTCCCAGGGGGACGAGCAGTACTTC. The variable domain in full, with the rest retrieved from reference TRBV30 and TRBJ2-7, is SQTIHQWPATLVQPVGSPLSLECTVEGTSNPNLYWYRQAAGRGLQLLFYSVGIGQISSEVPQNLSASRPQDRQFILSSKKLLLSDSGFYLCAWSSQGDEQYFGPGTRLTVT.

For the CDR3, the DNA is TGTGCCAGCAGCTTGCAGGCCTTAGCATCCTACGAGCAGTACTTC. This translates into CASSLQALASYEQYF. The chain has TRBV5-6 and TRBJ2-7, with unresolved D. The germline gives CDR1 SGHDT, CDR2 YYEEEE. The ends were cut back, 1 base at V and 1 base at J, with 12 bases in the middle. The length of the CDR3 is 15 residues.

Within the sample, this clone is medium-sized. The chain links TRBV15 to TRBJ1-5; 8 bases line up with TRBD1. V lost 6 bases, J lost 0 bases, and 7 bases stayed unmatched. The CDR3 sequence is 16 residues long. Germline V gene data show CDR1 as LNHNV and CDR2 as YYDKDF (reference sequence). CDR3 nucleotide sequence: TGTGCCACCAGAAACACAGGGGGAGATAGCAATCAGCCCCAGCATTTT. Translated, it gives CATRNTGGDSNQPQHF.

The chain is built from TRBV18 and TRBJ2-1; 7 bases align to TRBD2. Germline lookup yields CDR1 KGHSH and CDR2 LQKENI. The trim removed 5 bases at V and 2 bases at J, leaving 3 bases unmatched. The CDR3 loop spans 14 amino acids. The DNA for the CDR3 is TGTGCCAGCTCAGCTCTAGCGGCCTACAATGAGCAGTTCTTC. Translation gives CASSALAAYNEQFF.

The chain is built from TRBV12-5 and TRBJ2-7, with D possibly matching TRBD2 (6 bases). In germline, CDR1 is LGHNT, CDR2 FRNRAP. Deletions cut 1 base from V and 2 bases from J, with 9 bases between. This CDR3 contains 14 residues. CDR3 loop: CASGLAQRAYEQYF. CDR3 bases: TGTGCTAGTGGTTTGGCCCAGCGGGCCTACGAGCAGTACTTC.

The chain combines TRBV19 with TRBJ2-3; D unclear. The V gene's germline CDR1 is LNHDA and CDR2 SQIVND (reference sequence). CDR3 size: 14 residues. The ends were cut back, 3 bases at V and 1 base at J, with 8 bases in the middle. The CDR3 bases are TGTGCCAGTAGTATCAGTCGAGGCACAGATACGCAGTATTTT. Protein: CASSISRGTDTQYF.

The chain recombines TRBV11-1 with TRBJ2-2; 8 bases align to TRBD1. This CDR3 is 15 amino acids long. Germline trimming cut 5 bases from V and 1 base from J; bases unmatched to any gene: 3. The V gene's germline CDR1 is SGHAT and CDR2 FQDESV (reference sequence). The CDR3 here is CASSLGTGNTGELFF. The CDR3, as DNA: TGTGCCAGCAGCCTAGGGACAGGGAACACCGGGGAGCTGTTTTTT.

The chain couples TRBV2 to TRBJ1-1; TRBD1 aligns across 11 bases. The V segment lost 8 bases and the J segment 1 base; nucleotides outside the gene matches: 6. Germline loops: CDR1 SNHLY, CDR2 FYNNEI. The CDR3 is 15 residues long. In nucleotides, the CDR3 is TGTGCCAGCCGCCGGACAGGGGGCTCGAACACTGAAGCTTTCTTT. This translates into CASRRTGGSNTEAFF.

The chain carries TRBV24-1 and TRBJ2-1; D may be TRBD2 (5 bases). The V gene lost 4 bases and the J gene lost 0 bases, with 12 bases spanning the gap. CDR3 length: 16 amino acids. Germline assignment: CDR1 KGHDR and CDR2 SFDVKD. DNA of the CDR3: TGTGCCACCAGTGACCAAGGGAGTTCCTCCTACAATGAGCAGTTCTTC. Encoded protein: CATSDQGSSSYNEQFF.

V and J are TRBV18 and TRBJ1-5; the D gene is possibly TRBD1 (6 bases). This CDR3 spans 16 amino acids. Looked up from germline, CDR1 is KGHSH and CDR2 is LQKENI. V gave up 2 bases and J gave up 3 bases, with 14 bases separating them. CDR3 nucleotide sequence: TGTGCCAGCTCACCAGGTGAAGGGGGAGTCAATCAGCCCCAGCATTTT. This sequence encodes CASSPGEGGVNQPQHF.